The T cell receptor (beta chain) under discussion was sequenced for a study of blood T cell repertoires in COVID-19. The assay was immunoSEQ multiplex PCR, and TCRdb's table has in-frame clones only and misses some. Here the sample spans roughly 180,000 clones, roughly 83% being singletons. Note on this clone: This specimen includes other DNA sequences encoding the same CDR3.

The CDR3 length is 12 residues. Trimming stripped 3 bases from V and 4 bases from J, with 4 bases between. This chain links TRBV12-3 or TRBV12-4 with TRBJ1-3; the D is unclear. Sequenced input: peripheral blood. This clonotype originated in a woman aged 40 to 50 with COVID-19, enrolled during active disease. CDR3 sequence (DNA): TGTGCCAGCAGTTTTCGGGGAAACACCATATATTTT. Translating gives CASSFRGNTIYF.